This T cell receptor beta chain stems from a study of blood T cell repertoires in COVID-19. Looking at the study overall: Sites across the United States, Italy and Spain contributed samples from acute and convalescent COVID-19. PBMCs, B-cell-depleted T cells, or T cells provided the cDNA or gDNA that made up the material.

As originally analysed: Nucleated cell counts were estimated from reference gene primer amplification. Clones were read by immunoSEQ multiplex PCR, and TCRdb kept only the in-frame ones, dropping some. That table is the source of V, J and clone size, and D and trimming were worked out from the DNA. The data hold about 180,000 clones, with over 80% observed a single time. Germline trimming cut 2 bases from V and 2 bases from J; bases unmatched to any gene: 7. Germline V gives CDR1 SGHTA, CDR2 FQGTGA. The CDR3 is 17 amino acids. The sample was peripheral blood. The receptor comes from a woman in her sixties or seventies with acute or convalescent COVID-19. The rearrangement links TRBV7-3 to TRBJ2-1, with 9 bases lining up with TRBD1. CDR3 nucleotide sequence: TGTGCCAGCAGCTTACCCGAAGGGACAGGGACCTACAATGAGCAGTTCTTC. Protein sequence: CASSLPEGTGTYNEQFF. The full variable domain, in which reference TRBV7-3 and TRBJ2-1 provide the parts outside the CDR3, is GAGVSQTPSNKVTEKGKYVELRCDPISGHTALYWYRQSLGQGPEFLIYFQGTGAADDSGLPNDRFFAVRPEGSVSTLKIQRTERGDSAVYLCASSLPEGTGTYNEQFFGPGTRLTVL.